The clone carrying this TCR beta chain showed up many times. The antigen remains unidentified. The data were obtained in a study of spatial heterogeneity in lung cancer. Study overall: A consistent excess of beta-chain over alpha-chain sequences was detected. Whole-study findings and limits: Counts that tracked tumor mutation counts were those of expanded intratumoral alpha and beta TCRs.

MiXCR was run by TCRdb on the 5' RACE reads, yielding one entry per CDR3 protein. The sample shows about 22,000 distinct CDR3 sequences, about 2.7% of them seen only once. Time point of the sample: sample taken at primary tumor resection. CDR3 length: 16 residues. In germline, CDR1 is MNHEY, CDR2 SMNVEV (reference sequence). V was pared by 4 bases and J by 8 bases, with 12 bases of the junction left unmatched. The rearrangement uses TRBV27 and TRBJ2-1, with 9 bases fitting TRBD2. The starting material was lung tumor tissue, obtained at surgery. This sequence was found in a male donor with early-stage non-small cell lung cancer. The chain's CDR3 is CASSSPAQAGGDEQFF. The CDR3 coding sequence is TGTGCCAGCAGTTCTCCGGCCCAAGCGGGGGGCGATGAGCAGTTCTTC.